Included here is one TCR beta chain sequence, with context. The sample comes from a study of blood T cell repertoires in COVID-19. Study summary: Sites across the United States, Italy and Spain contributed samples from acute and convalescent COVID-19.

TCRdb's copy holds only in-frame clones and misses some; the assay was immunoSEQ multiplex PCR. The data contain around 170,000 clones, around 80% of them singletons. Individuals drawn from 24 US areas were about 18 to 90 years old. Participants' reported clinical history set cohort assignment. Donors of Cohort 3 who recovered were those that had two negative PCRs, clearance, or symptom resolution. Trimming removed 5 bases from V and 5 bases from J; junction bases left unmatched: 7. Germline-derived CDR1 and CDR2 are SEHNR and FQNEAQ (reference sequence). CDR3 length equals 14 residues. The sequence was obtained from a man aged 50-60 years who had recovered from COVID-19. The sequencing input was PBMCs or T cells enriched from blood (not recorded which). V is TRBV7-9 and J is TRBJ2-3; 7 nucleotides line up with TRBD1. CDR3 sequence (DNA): TGTGCCAGCAGCCCACGACAGGGTAAAGATACGCAGTATTTT. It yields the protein CASSPRQGKDTQYF. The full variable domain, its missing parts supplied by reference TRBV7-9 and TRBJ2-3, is DTGVSQNPRHKITKRGQNVTFRCDPISEHNRLYWYRQTLGQGPEFLTYFQNEAQLEKSRLLSDRFSAERPKGSFSTLEIQRTEQGDSAMYLCASSPRQGKDTQYFGPGTRLTVL.